These 26 T cell receptor beta chains were all obtained from the same sample, sequenced in a study of Graves' ophthalmopathy and Graves' hyperthyroidism. RNA transcripts provided the template for amplifying TCR beta CDR3 regions. Amplification began with first-round RT-PCR using HTBI primers, then second-round multiplex PCR was performed. TCRdb redid the calling of the multiplex PCR reads with MiXCR, one entry per CDR3 protein. The data hold approximately 1.2 million distinct CDR3 sequences, with roughly two fifths observed a single time. Sequences were obtained from peripheral blood or thyroid tissue (not recorded which). Receptors were obtained from an adult man with Graves' hyperthyroidism.

This clonotype showed up many times. J is TRBJ1-4 and V is TRBV2; D is ambiguous. The V and J ends lost 7 bases and 5 bases respectively, with 8 bases between them. Germline CDR1 is SNHLY and CDR2 is FYNNEI. CDR3 length equals 12 residues. This chain's CDR3 is CASIGANEKLFF. The CDR3 DNA is TGTGCCAGCATAGGTGCGAATGAAAAACTGTTTTTT. The full variable domain, its missing parts supplied by reference TRBV2 and TRBJ1-4, is EPEVTQTPSHQVTQMGQEVILRCVPISNHLYFYWYRQILGQKVEFLVSFYNNEISEKSEIFDDQFSVERPDGSNFTLKIRSTKLEDSAMYFCASIGANEKLFFGSGTQLSVL.

This clonotype came up many times. The rearrangement uses TRBV24-1 and TRBJ1-1; 7 nucleotides align to TRBD1. V was pared by 7 bases and J by 7 bases, with 8 bases of the junction left unmatched. The CDR3 is 13 amino acids. Germline V gives CDR1 KGHDR, CDR2 SFDVKD. CDR3 residues: CATSFGQEGEAFF. The CDR3 DNA sequence: TGTGCCACCAGCTTCGGACAGGAGGGTGAAGCTTTCTTT.

At least ten counts were recorded for this clonotype. This rearrangement joins TRBV25-1 to TRBJ2-5; D may be TRBD2 (5 bases). CDR1 and CDR2 (germline): MGHDK, SYGVNS. The ends were cut back, 2 bases at V and 5 bases at J, with 9 bases in the middle. CDR3 size: 13 residues. CDR3 amino acids: CASSEAPGETQYF. The CDR3, as DNA: TGTGCCAGCAGTGAAGCCCCGGGGGAGACCCAGTACTTC.

This chain links TRBV28 with TRBJ1-5; no reliable D call. The CDR3 covers 16 residues. V lost 0 bases and J lost 3, with 12 bases in between. Germline V gene data show CDR1 as MDHEN and CDR2 as SYDVKM. This CDR3 reads CASSLWDRAANQPQHF. CDR3 DNA sequence: TGTGCCAGCAGTTTATGGGACCGAGCGGCCAATCAGCCCCAGCATTTT. The full variable domain, in which reference TRBV28 and TRBJ1-5 provide the parts outside the CDR3, is DVKVTQSSRYLVKRTGEKVFLECVQDMDHENMFWYRQDPGLGLRLIYFSYDVKMKEKGDIPEGYSVSREKKERFSLILESASTNQTSMYLCASSLWDRAANQPQHFGDGTRLSIL.

At least ten counts were recorded for this clonotype. The genes are TRBV2 and TRBJ1-4; D is undetermined. Looked up from germline, CDR1 is SNHLY and CDR2 is FYNNEI. The CDR3 loop spans 12 amino acids. Trimming cost V 8 bases and J 5 bases, with 9 bases left between them. The CDR3 sequence: CASAPLNEKLFF. CDR3 DNA sequence: TGTGCCAGCGCCCCCTTAAATGAAAAACTGTTTTTT.

This clonotype was seen only a few times. This chain connects TRBV20-1 to TRBJ2-1, with D hard to call. The CDR3 length is 13 residues. V gave up 0 bases and J gave up 1 base, with 4 bases separating them. CDR1 DFQATT and CDR2 SNEGSKA come from the germline V gene (reference sequence). The DNA of the CDR3 is TGCAGTGCTAGAGATGGGTCCTACAATGAGCAGTTCTTC. Amino acid sequence: CSARDGSYNEQFF.

The J gene is TRBJ1-1, the V gene TRBV9, with D perhaps TRBD1 (5 bases). CDR1 and CDR2 (germline): SGDLS, YYNGEE. The V end was cut by 7 bases, the J end by 4 bases, with 20 bases between. The CDR3 is 15 amino acids. CDR3 protein: CASGTRRDGGTEAFF. The DNA of the CDR3 is TGTGCCAGCGGCACCCGCCGAGACGGGGGCACTGAAGCTTTCTTT.

This clonotype was counted a few times. The chain employs TRBV2 and TRBJ1-1, with D perhaps matching TRBD1 (5 bases). V was shortened by 1 base and J by 7 bases, with 13 bases between the two germline ends. Germline CDR1 reads SNHLY; CDR2 reads FYNNEI. The CDR3 covers 14 residues. The CDR3 DNA follows: TGTGCCAGCAGTGAAGTAGGGGTGATTGTTGAAGCTTTCTTT. This codes for CASSEVGVIVEAFF.

The table lists this clonotype with a few counts. The gene calls are TRBV6-5 and TRBJ2-7; TRBD1 is a possible D gene (5 bases). Germline V gives CDR1 MNHEY, CDR2 SVGAGI. The CDR3 consists of 15 residues. V lost 4 bases and J lost 2, with 15 bases in between. The CDR3 spells CASSSETDRTYEQYF. CDR3 bases: TGTGCCAGCAGTTCAGAGACAGATAGGACCTACGAGCAGTACTTC.

This clonotype was counted a single time. The chain combines TRBV12-3 or TRBV12-4 with TRBJ1-2; TRBD1 matches 8 bases. V lost 6 bases to trimming and J lost 6 bases; unmatched junction nucleotides: 12. The CDR3 contains 15 residues. This CDR3 is CASRDREGNWDGYTF. The DNA of the CDR3 is TGTGCCAGCAGGGACAGGGAAGGAAATTGGGATGGCTACACCTTC.

This sequence joins TRBV6-5 and TRBJ1-5; the match to TRBD1 covers 8 bases. Trimming cost V 3 bases and J 7 bases; bases outside gene matches: 5. Per germline, CDR1 MNHEY and CDR2 SVGAGI. This CDR3 contains 14 residues. In DNA form, the CDR3 reads TGTGCCAGCAGTTATAGGACAGGGTTCCAGCCCCAGCATTTT. Translating it yields CASSYRTGFQPQHF.

Turning to this clonotype: It may be a read error: a sequence one base away is much more abundant. This chain links TRBV7-9 with TRBJ2-2, with a tentative D call TRBD1 (5 bases). Trimming took off 6 bases at V and 2 bases at J, with 10 bases between the two ends. CDR3 size: 14 residues. Germline V gene sequence: CDR1 SEHNR, CDR2 FQNEAQ (reference sequence). CDR3 nucleotide sequence: TGTGCCAGCAGGAAGGGGTTAAACACCGGGGAGCTGTTTTTT. Its translation is CASRKGLNTGELFF. Drawing the rest from reference TRBV7-9 and TRBJ2-2, the complete variable domain is DTGVSQNPRHKITKRGQNVTFRCDPISEHNRLYWYRQTLGQGPEFLTYFQNEAQLEKSRLLSDRFSAERPKGSFSTLEIQRTEQGDSAMYLCASRKGLNTGELFFGEGSRLTVL.

The chain carries TRBV20-1 and TRBJ2-7; TRBD2 aligns across 11 bases. The CDR3 has 16 residues. Unmatched junction bases numbered 9, after V lost 3 bases and J lost 2 bases. Looked up from germline, CDR1 is DFQATT and CDR2 is SNEGSKA (reference sequence). This CDR3 is CSASGVSGRATYEQYF. CDR3 coding DNA: TGCAGTGCTAGTGGGGTTAGCGGGAGGGCCACCTACGAGCAGTACTTC.

The chain employs TRBV20-1 and TRBJ2-2; TRBD2 matches 8 bases. The CDR3 extends over 14 amino acids. After removal of 4 bases from V and 6 bases from J, the junction contained 7 bases not matched to a gene. The germline CDR1 and CDR2 sequences are DFQATT and SNEGSKA (reference sequence). The CDR3 sequence is CSAIPGLGSGELFF. For the CDR3, the DNA is TGCAGTGCTATTCCGGGACTAGGGTCCGGGGAGCTGTTTTTT.

The V gene is TRBV14, the J gene TRBJ2-2; TRBD2 might be the D (7 bases). Trimming pared 0 bases from V and 2 bases from J, leaving 13 bases between. The germline V gene encodes CDR1 SGHDN and CDR2 FVKESK. CDR3 length equals 17 residues. CDR3 nucleotide sequence: TGTGCCAGCAGCCAAGATCAGGGGACTACAAACACCGGGGAGCTGTTTTTT. This translates into CASSQDQGTTNTGELFF.

There are many counts of this clonotype. This sequence joins TRBV29-1 and TRBJ1-2; 9 nucleotides align to TRBD1. The germline V gene encodes CDR1 SQVTM and CDR2 ANQGSEA. This CDR3 is built from 15 residues. V lost 4 bases, J lost 2 bases, and 8 bases stayed unmatched. The CDR3 bases are TGCAGCGTTGTGCACGGGACAGGGAAAAACTATGGCTACACCTTC. Its protein is CSVVHGTGKNYGYTF.

There are many counts of this clonotype. The gene calls are TRBV5-6 and TRBJ2-7; TRBD2 matches at 8 bases. The CDR3 totals 14 residues. CDR1 and CDR2 from the germline V gene are SGHDT and YYEEEE. Unmatched junction bases numbered 4, after V lost 4 bases and J lost 1 base. The CDR3 coding sequence is TGTGCCAGCAGCCAGTCTAGCGGGTCCTACGAGCAGTACTTC. Residues: CASSQSSGSYEQYF.

This clonotype was detected only a few times. The CDR3 sequence: CSVRAAQPQHF. CDR3 nucleotide sequence: TGCAGCGTGAGGGCCGCTCAGCCCCAGCATTTT. This rearrangement joins TRBV29-1 to TRBJ1-5; D is unresolved. From germline, CDR1 is SQVTM and CDR2 ANQGSEA. This CDR3 is 11 amino acids long. The germline V and J ends were trimmed by 6 bases and 6 bases, with 9 bases remaining between them.

This clonotype was detected ten times or more. V and J are TRBV12-3 or TRBV12-4 and TRBJ2-7; D gene unclear. The V gene lost 5 bases and the J gene lost 6 bases, with 14 bases spanning the gap. The CDR3 has 13 amino acids. The CDR3, as DNA: TGTGCCAGCAGTCCTAGTCCCCTGAGCGAGCAGTACTTC. The encoded protein is CASSPSPLSEQYF.

The genes are TRBV7-8 and TRBJ2-5; 7 positions agree with TRBD1. This CDR3 contains 16 residues. The V and J ends lost 4 bases and 9 bases, in that order; junction bases with no gene match: 17. Germline V CDR1 and CDR2: SGHVS, FQNEAQ. This CDR3 is CASSSRGQGRNQPQYF. In DNA, the CDR3 is TGTGCCAGCAGCTCGAGGGGGCAGGGCCGCAATCAGCCCCAGTACTTC.

The J gene is TRBJ2-2, the V gene TRBV4-3; 8 positions match TRBD2. Trimming removed 5 bases from V and 6 bases from J; junction bases left unmatched: 8. This CDR3 is built from 15 residues. CDR1 is LGHNA, CDR2 YSLEER, per germline. The CDR3 protein is CASSSGTSVAGELFF. Here the CDR3 DNA reads TGCGCCAGCAGCTCCGGGACTAGTGTCGCCGGGGAGCTGTTTTTT.

The CDR3 nucleotides are TGTGCCAGCAGCTTAACCGACAGACTTTCCTACGAGCAGTACTTC. This gives the protein CASSLTDRLSYEQYF. The V gene is TRBV13, the J gene TRBJ2-7, with D possibly matching TRBD1 (5 bases). Trimming removed 2 bases at V and 1 base at J, with 12 bases between. Germline CDR1 and CDR2: PRHDT and FYEKMQ (reference sequence). The CDR3 is made up of 15 amino acids.

Turning to this clonotype: The missing conserved phenylalanine or tryptophan at the end of this CDR3 makes a read error likely. The V gene is TRBV7-2, the J gene TRBJ1-5; tentative D call: TRBD1 (5 bases). The CDR3 contains 14 residues. Germline CDR1 reads SGHTA; CDR2 reads FQGNSA. CDR3 sequence (DNA): TGCGCCAGCAGCTTGGCACAGGCCAATCAGCCCCAGCATCTT. This gives the protein CASSLAQANQPQHL.

Only a few counts were recorded for this clonotype. The chain recombines TRBV5-6 with TRBJ2-2; D unresolved. The germline V gene has CDR1 SGHDT and CDR2 YYEEEE. This CDR3 comprises 16 residues. The V and J ends lost 0 bases and 1 base respectively, with 10 bases between them. The CDR3 DNA reads as TGTGCCAGCAGCTTGGTTTCCCCGAGGAACACCGGGGAGCTGTTTTTT. This codes for CASSLVSPRNTGELFF.

This clonotype occurred a few times. The V gene is TRBV7-2, the J gene TRBJ2-2, with D tentatively TRBD1 (5 bases). The germline V and J ends were trimmed by 5 bases and 5 bases, with 12 bases remaining between them. Germline V gene data show CDR1 as SGHTA and CDR2 as FQGNSA. The CDR3 runs 14 residues. The CDR3 here is CASSPVQGTGELFF. CDR3 bases: TGTGCCAGCAGCCCAGTCCAGGGTACCGGGGAGCTGTTTTTT. The complete variable domain, with remaining parts taken from reference TRBV7-2 and TRBJ2-2, reads GAGVSQSPSNKVTEKGKDVELRCDPISGHTALYWYRQSLGQGLEFLIYFQGNSAPDKSGLPSDRFSAERTGGSVSTLTIQRTQQEDSAVYLCASSPVQGTGELFFGEGSRLTVL.

This clonotype was recorded at least ten times. This chain uses TRBV5-4 with TRBJ2-7, with D possibly TRBD1 on 6 matching bases. This CDR3 has 13 residues. Germline CDR1 SGHNT, CDR2 YYREEE (reference sequence). V was trimmed by 4 bases and J by 2 bases, leaving 10 bases between them. CDR3 nucleotides: TGTGCCAGCAGCCCAGGGGACACCTACGAGCAGTACTTC. Encoded protein: CASSPGDTYEQYF.